The rows below give T cell receptor beta chains drawn from one sample of a study of blood T cells in healthy people across ages. One entry per CDR3 protein results from TCRdb running MiXCR on the 5' RACE reads. This repertoire shows approximately 850,000 distinct CDR3 sequences, roughly 44% found once; its top ten account for about a fifth. Specimen: blood. All receptors derive from a man in his fifties or sixties in good health. CDR3s include the opening cysteine and the closing phenylalanine or tryptophan. A D gene is named only where the DNA matches it firmly. Only some rows state a clone size, as once, few, many or a class for expanded clones.

D	V	J	size	DNA	CDR3
.	TRBV5-1	TRBJ2-7	.	TGCGCCAGCAGCCCCGGGGCAGCGCTTTCTTTTCTCTACGAGCAGTACTTC	CASSPGAALSFLYEQYF
TRBD2	TRBV5-1	TRBJ2-1	.	TGCGCCAGCAGCCCCTCCTCGGGGGGGAGGGGATACAATGAGCAGTTCTTC	CASSPSSGGRGYNEQFF
TRBD1	TRBV7-2	TRBJ1-1	.	TGTGCCAGCAGCCCCCAATATCTGACAGGGCGGGCTTTCTTT	CASSPQYLTGRAFF
.	TRBV27	TRBJ2-7	.	TGTGCCAGCAGTTCCGGACACCCCTACAATGAGCAGTACTTC	CASSSGHPYNEQYF
.	TRBV7-9	TRBJ2-1	.	TGTGCCAGCAGCTTGGGGGAGAGGACCCAGTTCTTC	CASSLGERTQFF
TRBD1	TRBV5-6	TRBJ2-7	few	TGTGCCAGCAGGGCAGGGACAGGGAGGAACTACGAGCAGTACTTC	CASRAGTGRNYEQYF
.	TRBV10-3	TRBJ2-1	.	TGTGCCATCAGTGAGGGGGTCGATGAGCAGTTCTTC	CAISEGVDEQFF
.	TRBV28	TRBJ2-1	few	TGTGCCAGCAGTTTATATTCCGCGATCGGTGAGCAGTTCTTC	CASSLYSAIGEQFF
TRBD2	TRBV20-1	TRBJ2-3	.	TGCAGTACCCCTTCGACTAGCGGGACCGCAGATACGCAGTATTTT	CSTPSTSGTADTQYF
TRBD1	TRBV5-6	TRBJ2-4	many	TGTGCCAGCAGCCCCCAGACAGGGGGAAACATTCAGTACTTC	CASSPQTGGNIQYF
TRBD1	TRBV20-1	TRBJ1-4	.	TGCAGTGCTTTACGACAGGGGTTTAATGAAAAACTGTTTTTT	CSALRQGFNEKLFF
.	TRBV30	TRBJ2-5	few	TGTGCCTGGAGTGTATCCCTGCAAGAGACCCAGTACTTC	CAWSVSLQETQYF
TRBD1	TRBV27	TRBJ1-1	.	TGTGCCAGCAGTGCAGGGACAGCCCAAGCTGACATGAACACTGAAGCTTTCTTT	CASSAGTAQADMNTEAFF
.	TRBV7-9	TRBJ1-6	.	TGTGCCAGCAGCTTAAGGGACGCACCGGGGAGTCCCCTCCACTTT	CASSLRDAPGSPLHF
TRBD2	TRBV9	TRBJ2-5	.	TGTGCCAGCAGCTTGGGACTAGCGGGGGTAGAAGAGACCCAGTACTTC	CASSLGLAGVEETQYF
TRBD2	TRBV4-2	TRBJ2-3	.	TGTGCCAGCAGCCAAGATCGAGCGGGGGGCGGTACGCAGTATTTT	CASSQDRAGGGTQYF
.	TRBV15	TRBJ2-5	.	TGTGCCACCAGCCTTGGAGGGGCAAGAGGAGAGCAGTACTTC	CATSLGGARGEQYF
TRBD1	TRBV2	TRBJ2-3	few	TGTGCCAGCAGAGAGGCAGGACAGGGGAGCCCAGATACGCAGTATTTT	CASREAGQGSPDTQYF
TRBD2	TRBV9	TRBJ2-7	.	TGTGCCAGCAGCCCAACCGGGGGGGGACTGGCCTACGAGCAGTACTTC	CASSPTGGGLAYEQYF
TRBD1	TRBV20-1	TRBJ2-7	few	TGCAGTGCTAGAGCCAGGGACAGGGGGGAAAGAGAGCAGTACTTC	CSARARDRGEREQYF
.	TRBV5-6	TRBJ1-5	.	TGTGCCAGCAGCTCGATGACTCAGGGTTTTGGCAATCAGCCCCAGCATTTT	CASSSMTQGFGNQPQHF
TRBD1	TRBV25-1	TRBJ1-1	.	TGTGCCAGCAGGCCCACAGGGGGTGGCACTGAAGCTTTCTTT	CASRPTGGGTEAFF
.	TRBV15	TRBJ2-5	.	TGTGCCACCAGCAGAGATAGGGACGGTCCTACGGAGACCCAGTACTTC	CATSRDRDGPTETQYF
TRBD2	TRBV3-1	TRBJ2-3	few	TGTGCCAGCAGCCAGCTAGCGGGGAACACAGATACGCAGTATTTT	CASSQLAGNTDTQYF
TRBD1	TRBV10-3	TRBJ1-6	.	TGTGCCATCAGGGGGGACAGCCTAAATTCACCCCTCCACTTT	CAIRGDSLNSPLHF
.	TRBV4-3	TRBJ2-7	few	TGCGCCAGCAGCCAAGACGCCCAGTCCAACTCCTACGAGCAGTACTTC	CASSQDAQSNSYEQYF
TRBD2	TRBV6-5	TRBJ2-2	few	TGTGCCAGCAGATTCCTGACTAGCGGGGGGAACACCGGGGAGCTGTTTTTT	CASRFLTSGGNTGELFF
.	TRBV9	TRBJ2-5	few	TGTGCCAGCAATAGGGGTAGAATAAAAGAGACCCAGTACTTC	CASNRGRIKETQYF
TRBD2	TRBV7-9	TRBJ2-1	many	TGTGCCAGCAGCTTCGGGGGGGCTGGTGGGGAGCAGTTCTTC	CASSFGGAGGEQFF
TRBD1	TRBV6-6	TRBJ1-4	.	TGTGCCAGCAGTTACTCGTACCAGGGGGGCACTGAAAAACTGTTTTTT	CASSYSYQGGTEKLFF
.	TRBV6-6	TRBJ2-3	once	TGTGCCAGCATGGAGGGGGGGGGCACAGATACGCAGTATTTT	CASMEGGGTDTQYF
.	TRBV6-1	TRBJ2-3	.	TGTGCCAGCAGACCGAATGGTTTTCGAACTAGCACAGATACGCAGTATTTT	CASRPNGFRTSTDTQYF
.	TRBV6-5	TRBJ1-5	.	TGTGCCAGCTATGATGGTTTACAGCCCCAGCATTTT	CASYDGLQPQHF